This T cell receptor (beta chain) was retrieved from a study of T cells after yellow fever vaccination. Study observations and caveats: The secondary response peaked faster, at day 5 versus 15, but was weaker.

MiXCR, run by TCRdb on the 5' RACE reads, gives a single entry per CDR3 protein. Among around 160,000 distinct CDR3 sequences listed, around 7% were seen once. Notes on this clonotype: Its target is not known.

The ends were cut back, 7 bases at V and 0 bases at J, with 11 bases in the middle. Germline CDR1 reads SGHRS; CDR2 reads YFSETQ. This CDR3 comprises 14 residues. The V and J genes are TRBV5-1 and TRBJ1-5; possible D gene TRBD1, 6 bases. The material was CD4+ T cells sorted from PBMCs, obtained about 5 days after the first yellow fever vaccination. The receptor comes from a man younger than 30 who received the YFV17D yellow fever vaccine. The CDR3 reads CASGTLHSNQPQHF. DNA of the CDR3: TGCGCCAGCGGGACACTTCATAGCAATCAGCCCCAGCATTTT.